A single T cell receptor (beta chain) is shown here with its context. The source of the sample is a study of blood T cell repertoires in COVID-19. Study background: Whether acute or convalescent, the COVID-19 samples came from the United States, Italy and Spain. In each case, the material was cDNA or gDNA derived from T cells, B-cell-depleted T cells, or PBMCs.

Using immunoSEQ multiplex PCR, the repertoire was profiled, and TCRdb retains in-frame clones only, with some absent. Of tens of thousands of clones listed, about four fifths are singletons. Germline loops: CDR1 KGHDR, CDR2 SFDVKD. CDR3 length equals 16 residues. V shed 1 base, J shed 8 bases, and the junction held 8 bases outside the gene matches. This sequence was found in a man between 45 and 60 years old with acute or convalescent COVID-19. The V gene is TRBV24-1, the J gene TRBJ2-1; 9 bases agree with TRBD2. Sequenced: peripheral blood. The CDR3 DNA reads TGTGCCACCAGTGATTTTGGTGGCGGGAGGGGTTATGAGCAGTTCTTC. This codes for CATSDFGGGRGYEQFF.